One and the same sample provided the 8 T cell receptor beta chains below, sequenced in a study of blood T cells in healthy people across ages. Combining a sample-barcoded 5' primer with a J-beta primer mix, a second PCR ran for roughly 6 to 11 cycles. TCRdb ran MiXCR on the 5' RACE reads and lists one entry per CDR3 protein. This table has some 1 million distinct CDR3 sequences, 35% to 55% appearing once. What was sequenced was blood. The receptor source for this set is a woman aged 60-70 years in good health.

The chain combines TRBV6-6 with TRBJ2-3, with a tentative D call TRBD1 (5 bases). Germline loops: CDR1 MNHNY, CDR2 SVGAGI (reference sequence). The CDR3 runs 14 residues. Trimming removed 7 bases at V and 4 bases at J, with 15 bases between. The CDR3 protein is CASMGPSRADTQYF. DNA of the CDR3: TGTGCCAGCATGGGTCCCTCCAGGGCAGATACGCAGTATTTT.

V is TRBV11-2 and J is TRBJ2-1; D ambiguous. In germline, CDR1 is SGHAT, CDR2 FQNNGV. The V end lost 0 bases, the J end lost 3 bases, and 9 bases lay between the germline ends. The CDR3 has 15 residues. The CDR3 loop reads CASSLDLSRYNEQFF. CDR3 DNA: TGTGCCAGCAGCTTAGATCTATCACGCTACAATGAGCAGTTCTTC.

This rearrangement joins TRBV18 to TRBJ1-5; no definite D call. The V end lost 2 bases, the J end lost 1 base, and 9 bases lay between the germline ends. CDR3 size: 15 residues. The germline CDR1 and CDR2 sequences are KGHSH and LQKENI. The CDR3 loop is CASSPASLSNQPQHF. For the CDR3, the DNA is TGTGCCAGCTCACCAGCCTCCCTGAGCAATCAGCCCCAGCATTTT. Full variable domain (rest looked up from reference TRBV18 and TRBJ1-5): NAGVMQNPRHLVRRRGQEARLRCSPMKGHSHVYWYRQLPEEGLKFMVYLQKENIIDESGMPKERFSAEFPKEGPSILRIQQVVRGDSAAYFCASSPASLSNQPQHFGDGTRLSIL.

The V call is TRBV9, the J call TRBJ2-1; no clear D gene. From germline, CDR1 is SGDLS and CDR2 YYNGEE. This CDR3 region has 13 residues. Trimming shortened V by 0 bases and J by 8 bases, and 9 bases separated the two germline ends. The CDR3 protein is CASSVGPRDEQFF. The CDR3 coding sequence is TGTGCCAGCAGCGTAGGCCCTCGGGATGAGCAGTTCTTC.

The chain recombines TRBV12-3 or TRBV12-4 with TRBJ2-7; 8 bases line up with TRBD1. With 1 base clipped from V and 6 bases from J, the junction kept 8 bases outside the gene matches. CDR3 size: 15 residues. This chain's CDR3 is CASSLGQGAGVEQYF. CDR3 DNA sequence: TGTGCCAGCAGTTTAGGGCAGGGGGCCGGAGTCGAGCAGTACTTC.

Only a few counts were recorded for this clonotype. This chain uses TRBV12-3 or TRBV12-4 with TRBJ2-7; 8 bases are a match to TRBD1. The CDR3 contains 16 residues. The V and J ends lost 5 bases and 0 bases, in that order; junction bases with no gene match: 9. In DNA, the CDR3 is TGTGCCAGCAGTACTCGCCGACAGGGGTTCTCCTACGAGCAGTACTTC. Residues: CASSTRRQGFSYEQYF.

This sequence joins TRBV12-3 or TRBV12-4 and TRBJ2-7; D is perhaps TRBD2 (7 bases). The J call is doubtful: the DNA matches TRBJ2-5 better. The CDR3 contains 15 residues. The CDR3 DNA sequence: TGTGCCAGCAGTTTGGGGGGGCGCTTGGGGGAGACCCAGTACTTC. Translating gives CASSLGGRLGETQYF.

CDR3 in amino acids: CASSDTGVTEAFF. DNA of the CDR3: TGTGCCAGCAGTGATACAGGGGTCACTGAAGCTTTCTTT. V gene TRBV6-1 combines with J gene TRBJ1-1; 7 bases map to TRBD1. The CDR3 is made up of 13 amino acids. V lost 3 bases to trimming and J lost 4 bases; unmatched junction nucleotides: 2. In germline, CDR1 is MNHNS, CDR2 SASEGT.